A single sample gave rise to the 15 T cell receptor beta chains below, sequenced in a study of cytomegalovirus exposure and HLA in healthy donors. The PCR made use of 60 Vbeta and 13 Jbeta primers. TCRdb's copy holds only in-frame clones and misses some; the assay was immunoSEQ multiplex PCR. Seen in this sample are 200,000 or so clones; the ten most common clones hold roughly 0.74%. Sequencing was performed on PBMCs. All receptors come from a boy under 18 in good health and CMV-seronegative.

The rearrangement links TRBV7-9 to TRBJ1-3; D is possibly TRBD1 (5 bases). This CDR3 contains 16 residues. V was shortened by 1 base and J by 0 bases, with 10 bases between the two germline ends. Looked up from germline, CDR1 is SEHNR and CDR2 is FQNEAQ (reference sequence). The DNA of the CDR3 is TGTGCCAGCAGCTTAGGACAGCCCAACTCTGGAAACACCATATATTTT. Translation: CASSLGQPNSGNTIYF.

The chain has TRBV2 and TRBJ2-3; no clear D gene. Trimming pared 3 bases from V and 0 bases from J, leaving 13 bases between. The V gene's germline CDR1 is SNHLY and CDR2 FYNNEI. The CDR3 runs 16 residues. CDR3 sequence (DNA): TGTGCCAGCAGTGATGCTATGCGGAGAAGCACAGATACGCAGTATTTT. As protein: CASSDAMRRSTDTQYF.

The chain employs TRBV7-9 and TRBJ1-4; possible D gene TRBD1, 6 bases. The germline gives CDR1 SEHNR, CDR2 FQNEAQ (reference sequence). The germline V and J ends were trimmed by 5 bases and 6 bases, with 16 bases remaining between them. This CDR3 comprises 15 residues. CDR3: CASSLRQDLDEKLFF. In DNA form, the CDR3 reads TGTGCCAGCAGCCTTAGACAGGATTTGGATGAAAAACTGTTTTTT.

The chain is built from TRBV9 and TRBJ2-5; 8 bases agree with TRBD2. The CDR3 is made up of 15 amino acids. The junction had 3 bases not matched to a gene; V was cut back by 0 bases and J by 2 bases. The germline V gene has CDR1 SGDLS and CDR2 YYNGEE. CDR3 nucleotide sequence: TGTGCCAGCAGCGTAGGACTAGCGATACAAGAGACCCAGTACTTC. This translates into CASSVGLAIQETQYF.

This chain joins TRBV5-1 and TRBJ1-4, with 7 bases identical to TRBD1. The CDR3 covers 14 residues. V lost 1 base to trimming and J lost 6 bases; unmatched junction nucleotides: 3. The germline gives CDR1 SGHRS, CDR2 YFSETQ. In DNA form, the CDR3 reads TGCGCCAGCAGCTTGTCAGGGGGAGATGAAAAACTGTTTTTT. Translating gives CASSLSGGDEKLFF.

The CDR3 here is CASSLDAVGGGAYTDTQYF. CDR3 nucleotides: TGTGCCAGCAGCTTGGATGCGGTTGGCGGGGGGGCTTACACAGATACGCAGTATTTT. The chain carries TRBV5-8 and TRBJ2-3, with 9 nucleotides matching TRBD2. The CDR3 length is 19 residues. The J segment lost 2 bases and the V segment lost 0 bases, leaving 13 bases of the junction unmatched. The germline V gene encodes CDR1 SGHTS and CDR2 YDEGEE.

This sequence joins TRBV14 and TRBJ2-3; TRBD1 matches at 7 bases. With V trimmed by 2 bases and J by 1 base, 6 bases remained unmatched. This CDR3 comprises 16 residues. Germline lookup yields CDR1 SGHDN and CDR2 FVKESK. The CDR3 region has the DNA TGTGCCAGCAGCCAACCTCCTGGGACAGGCACAGATACGCAGTATTTT. As protein: CASSQPPGTGTDTQYF. Full variable domain (missing parts from reference TRBV14 and TRBJ2-3): EAGVTQFPSHSVIEKGQTVTLRCDPISGHDNLYWYRRVMGKEIKFLLHFVKESKQDESGMPNNRFLAERTGGTYSTLKVQPAELEDSGVYFCASSQPPGTGTDTQYFGPGTRLTVL.

The chain uses TRBV6-5 and TRBJ2-5; a weak D match, TRBD1 (6 bases). The J call may be faulty, since TRBJ2-7 better matches the DNA end. This CDR3 region has 16 residues. CDR1 and CDR2 from the germline V gene are MNHEY and SVGAGI. The CDR3 DNA follows: TGTGCCAGCAGTTTCCCTCGGACAGAAAGGTCCTACGAGCAGTACTTC. Encoded protein: CASSFPRTERSYEQYF.

The V call is TRBV18, the J call TRBJ2-4; TRBD1 is a possible D gene (6 bases). V was cut by 6 bases and J by 2 bases, with 14 bases left in between. The CDR3 has 15 residues. The V gene's germline CDR1 is KGHSH and CDR2 LQKENI. CDR3 sequence: CASSKGQPSKNIQYF. For the CDR3, the DNA is TGTGCCAGCTCTAAGGGACAACCGTCCAAAAACATTCAGTACTTC. The full variable domain, with the rest looked up from reference TRBV18 and TRBJ2-4, is NAGVMQNPRHLVRRRGQEARLRCSPMKGHSHVYWYRQLPEEGLKFMVYLQKENIIDESGMPKERFSAEFPKEGPSILRIQQVVRGDSAAYFCASSKGQPSKNIQYFGAGTRLSVL.

CDR3 in amino acids: CASNWSGGEAFF. The CDR3 DNA reads TGTGCCAGCAATTGGAGCGGCGGTGAAGCTTTCTTT. V and J are TRBV27 and TRBJ1-1; D is uncertain. CDR1 and CDR2 (germline): MNHEY, SMNVEV (reference sequence). CDR3 length: 12 amino acids. Between the trimmed V and J ends, which lost 7 bases and 7 bases, there was a span of 13 bases.

The chain recombines TRBV11-1 with TRBJ2-1, with D possibly TRBD1 on 6 matching bases. The V end was cut by 5 bases, the J end by 9 bases, with 14 bases between. This CDR3 has 13 residues. Germline V gene sequence: CDR1 SGHAT, CDR2 FQDESV (reference sequence). As DNA, the CDR3 is TGTGCCAGCAGCCCGCCGGGACAAAGTGAGCAGTTCTTC. It codes for CASSPPGQSEQFF. The variable domain in full, with the rest retrieved from reference TRBV11-1 and TRBJ2-1, is EAEVAQSPRYKITEKSQAVAFWCDPISGHATLYWYRQILGQGPELLVQFQDESVVDDSQLPKDRFSAERLKGVDSTLKIQPAELGDSAMYLCASSPPGQSEQFFGPGTRLTVL.

This chain uses TRBV18 with TRBJ1-2; D not resolved. Germline V gene data show CDR1 as KGHSH and CDR2 as LQKENI. CDR3 length: 14 amino acids. Trimming cost V 2 bases and J 8 bases, with 15 bases left between them. CDR3 nucleotides: TGTGCCAGCTCACCAGCTCGGGCGCCGGGAGGCTACACCTTC. This encodes CASSPARAPGGYTF. Together with reference TRBV18 and TRBJ1-2, the CDR3 gives the full variable domain: NAGVMQNPRHLVRRRGQEARLRCSPMKGHSHVYWYRQLPEEGLKFMVYLQKENIIDESGMPKERFSAEFPKEGPSILRIQQVVRGDSAAYFCASSPARAPGGYTFGSGTRLTVV.

The chain uses TRBV11-1 and TRBJ1-1; the match to TRBD1 covers 7 bases. This CDR3 has 15 amino acids. The J segment lost 0 bases and the V segment lost 7 bases, leaving 8 bases of the junction unmatched. Germline assignment: CDR1 SGHAT and CDR2 FQDESV (reference sequence). The CDR3 sequence: CASIPRTGVNTEAFF. In DNA form, the CDR3 reads TGTGCCAGCATCCCTCGGACAGGAGTGAACACTGAAGCTTTCTTT.

The V call is TRBV5-1, the J call TRBJ2-5, with 16 bases lining up with TRBD2. V trimming: 0 bases; J trimming: 5 bases; junction bases outside the gene matches: 1. The CDR3 extends over 16 amino acids. Germline loops: CDR1 SGHRS, CDR2 YFSETQ. The CDR3 DNA reads TGCGCCAGCAGCTTGGCGGGACTAGCGGGGGGGGAGACCCAGTACTTC. Translated: CASSLAGLAGGETQYF.

This chain joins TRBV5-1 and TRBJ1-6; 9 bases align to TRBD1. This CDR3 is built from 17 residues. Germline CDR1 reads SGHRS; CDR2 reads YFSETQ. V shed 2 bases and J 7 bases; nucleotides not matched to a gene: 10. This CDR3 reads CASSLTLQGAQNSPLHF. CDR3 sequence (DNA): TGCGCCAGCAGCTTAACCTTACAGGGGGCGCAAAATTCACCCCTCCACTTT.